This record covers a single T cell receptor beta chain. Many counts were recorded for this clonotype. Its specific antigen is unknown. Base qualities are not provided; no much larger clone lies one nucleotide away. This sample stems from a study of spatial heterogeneity in lung cancer (dated by TCRdb to the late 2010s). For the wider study: More beta-chain than alpha-chain transcripts were consistently detected, likely reflecting higher beta-chain transcript abundance. In non-small cell lung cancer, the study quantitatively compared TCR alpha and beta repertoires across several tumor regions, matched nontumor lung, and blood. In the raw uncorrected reads, each unique combination of TCR and UMI appeared more than ten times on average. In tumor regions, TCR transcript counts showed a strong correlation with a T cell transcriptional module score derived from matched bulk RNA-seq. At surgery, about 210 tumor regions, 61 to 75 matched nontumor lung samples and 50 to 60 PBMC samples were TCR-sequenced for both alpha and beta chains. TCR repertoire features were related to nonsynonymous mutation counts determined by whole-exome sequencing of tumor tissue. The paper's findings and limits, for the study overall: Additional single-cell paired TCR alpha and beta sequencing was considered necessary to confirm, at a functional level, the hypothesis that regional TCRs recognize regional mutations. TCR-seq coverage of tumor T cells was estimated to be only around 7.3% for alpha chains and more than 11% for beta chains. A correlation was observed between the number of expanded intratumoral alpha and beta TCRs and the tumor nonsynonymous mutation count. The count of ubiquitous expanded TCRs correlated with the count of ubiquitous nonsynonymous mutations, and the count of regional expanded TCRs correlated with the count of regional nonsynonymous mutations.

The label giving this sample's time point can be read as: sample taken at primary tumor resection. Samples were obtained from approximately 77 patients with early-stage, untreated non-small cell lung cancer from the lung TRACERx cohort. TCR sequencing used whole RNA extracted from tumor and nontumor lung tissue, or from cryopreserved PBMC samples, without cell sorting. Only patients for whom sufficient RNA was available from at least two tumor regions were selected for TCR sequencing. Before being selected, tumor and adjacent nontumor lung specimens were reviewed by a lung pathologist. The library was generated by 5' RACE. TCRdb lists the instrument as NextSeq 500. The TCR library protocol attached a unique molecular identifier to each TCR cDNA molecule to allow correction of PCR and sequencing errors. Concerning the study's data processing: TCR identification, UMI-based error correction and CDR3 extraction were all carried out with Decombinator tools. Expanded TCRs were defined as those above a frequency of 2 per 1,000, corresponding to the top 1% of the tumor frequency distribution. Expanded tumor TCRs were classed as regional if statistically deemed absent (corrected P<0.05) from at least one tumor region, otherwise ubiquitous. Renyi diversity was computed with the R vegan package after each repertoire had been subsampled 100 times to 5,000 TCRs. CDR3 similarity networks were built from amino acid triplet string-kernel similarity, with CDR3s being connected when pairwise similarity was above 0.82. TCRdb trimmed the raw reads at Q25, called clones with MiXCR and kept productive beta chains. Here each entry gathers all rows of one CDR3 protein and keeps the most common genes and DNA. It is TCRdb's table, rather than the study itself, that gives the V and J calls and clone size. The sample table records 13,000 or so distinct CDR3 sequences; approximately 5.5% of these occur just once. Together, the top ten hold roughly 24% of the sample.

From the cysteine through the phenylalanine, the CDR3 covers 16 amino acids. The sequence is cut down to CDR3 DNA, 48 bases in frame from base 1. Sequences SQVTM (CDR1) and ANQGSEA (CDR2) are obtained from the germline V gene. V is shortened by 2 bases, J by 4 bases, and the region joining them spans 17 bases. In this chain, TRBV29-1 is recombined with TRBJ2-2; no D segment can be confidently identified. Specimen: lung tumor tissue, collected at surgery. This sequence was found in a male donor with early-stage non-small cell lung cancer. The sequenced DNA is TGCAGCGTTGAAAATCAAGCAGCCTTGGGCACCGGGGAGCTGTTTTTT. It codes for CSVENQAALGTGELFF.